This entry is about one T cell receptor (beta chain). This sample stems from a study of T cell responses to AZD1222 COVID-19 vaccine. Clones were sequenced by immunoSEQ multiplex PCR, and TCRdb holds only the in-frame ones, with some missing. The table has some 140,000 clones, approximately 91% seen once. V was clipped by 0 bases and J by 4 bases, with 9 bases between them. There are 15 residues in the CDR3. Germline V gives CDR1 LGHDT, CDR2 YNNKEL (reference sequence). The sample was peripheral blood, taken 28 days after the second AZD1222 dose. The rearrangement joins TRBV3-1 (or the pseudogene TRBV3-2) to TRBJ1-4, with D possibly TRBD1 on 5 matching bases. The TCR sequence derives from an adult who received the AZD1222 COVID-19 vaccine. The CDR3 here is CASSQEGGDNEKLFF. CDR3 in DNA: TGTGCCAGCAGCCAAGAAGGAGGGGATAATGAAAAACTGTTTTTT.